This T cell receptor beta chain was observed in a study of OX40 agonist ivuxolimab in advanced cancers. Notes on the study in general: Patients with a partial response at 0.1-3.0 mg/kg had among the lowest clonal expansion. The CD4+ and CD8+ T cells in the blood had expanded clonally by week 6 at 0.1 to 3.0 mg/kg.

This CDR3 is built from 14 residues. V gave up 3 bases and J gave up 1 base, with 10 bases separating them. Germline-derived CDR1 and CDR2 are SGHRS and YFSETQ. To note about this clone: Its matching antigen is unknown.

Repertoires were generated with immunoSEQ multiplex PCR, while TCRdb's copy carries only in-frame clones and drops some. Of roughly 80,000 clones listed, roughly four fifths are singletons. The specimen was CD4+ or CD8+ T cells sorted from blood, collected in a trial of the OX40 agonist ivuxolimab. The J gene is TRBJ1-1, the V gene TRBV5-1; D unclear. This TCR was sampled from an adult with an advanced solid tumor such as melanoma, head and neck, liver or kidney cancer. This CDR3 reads CASSSTRRNTEAFF. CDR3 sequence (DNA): TGCGCCAGCAGCTCCACGAGGAGGAACACTGAAGCTTTCTTT.